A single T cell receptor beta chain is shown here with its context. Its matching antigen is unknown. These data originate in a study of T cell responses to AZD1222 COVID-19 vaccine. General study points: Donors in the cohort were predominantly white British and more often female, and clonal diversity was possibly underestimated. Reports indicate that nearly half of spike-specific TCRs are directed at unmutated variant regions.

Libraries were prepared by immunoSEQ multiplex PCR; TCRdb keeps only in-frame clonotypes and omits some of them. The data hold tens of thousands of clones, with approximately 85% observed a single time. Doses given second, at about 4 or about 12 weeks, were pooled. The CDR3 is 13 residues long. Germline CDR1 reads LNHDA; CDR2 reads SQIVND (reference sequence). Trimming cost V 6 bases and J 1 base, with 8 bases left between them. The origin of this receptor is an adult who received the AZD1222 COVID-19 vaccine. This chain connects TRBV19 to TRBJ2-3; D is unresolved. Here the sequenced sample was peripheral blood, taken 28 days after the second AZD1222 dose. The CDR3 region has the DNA TGTGCCAGTAGCCTAAAGGGCACAGATACGCAGTATTTT. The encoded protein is CASSLKGTDTQYF.